This T cell receptor (beta chain) was profiled in a study of beta chain features in type 1 diabetes. General study points: Across all four CD4+ subsets, people with type 1 diabetes showed modestly shorter TCRB CDR3s.

The authors reverse transcribed all of the isolated RNA, so sequencing captured expressed TCRB transcripts. TCRdb's table, derived via immunoSEQ multiplex PCR, lists solely in-frame clones and lacks some. The sample holds about 260,000 clones, over 20% seen once. The CDR3 spans 13 residues. Between the trimmed V and J ends, which lost 2 bases and 3 bases, there was a span of 8 bases. Regarding this clone: Antigen specificity is unknown.

The clonotype was recovered from a woman aged 40 to 50 with type 1 diabetes. The chain carries TRBV23-1 and TRBJ2-7; D call uncertain. TRBV23-1 is given ORF status, its function remaining uncertain. The sequenced material came from naive CD4+ T cells from blood. CDR3 bases: TGCGCCAGCAGTCAAGGGCAGATCTACGAGCAGTACTTC. Its protein product is CASSQGQIYEQYF.